This T cell receptor (beta chain) appears in the sequencing data of a study of blood T cell repertoires in COVID-19. Study at large: Whether acute or convalescent, the COVID-19 samples came from the United States, Italy and Spain. PBMCs, B-cell-depleted T cells, or T cells provided the cDNA or gDNA that made up the material.

This clone was recorded a few times. This CDR3 region has 14 residues. V lost 2 bases to trimming and J lost 6 bases, with 11 bases between them. Germline V gene sequence: CDR1 SGHRS, CDR2 YFSETQ. Authors' analysis steps: Amplification from reference gene primers served as the basis for estimated nucleated cell counts. Only in-frame clones appear in the TCRdb table, and some are missing; sequencing was by immunoSEQ multiplex PCR. From that table come the V and J calls and clone size; the DNA was used to work out D and trimming. This sample yields tens of thousands of clones, of which 70% to 90% are seen a single time; under 1.5% belongs to the top ten.

This TCR was recovered from a woman aged 80 or over with acute or convalescent COVID-19. The chain uses TRBV5-1 and TRBJ2-2; D may be TRBD1 (6 bases). The sequencing input was peripheral blood. In DNA, the CDR3 is TGCGCCAGCAGCTTCAGGGGTGCCGCCGGGGAGCTGTTTTTT. Its translation: CASSFRGAAGELFF.